One T cell receptor (beta chain) is described in this entry. Its antigen remains unknown. The sample comes from a study of graft-versus-host responses after intestinal transplantation. Across the study: Grafts were multivisceral, liver-intestinal, or isolated intestinal. Whole-study findings and limits: Graft-donor T cell macrochimerism coincided with high graft-versus-host to host-versus-graft clonal ratios in allografts. The study associated peak circulating GvH clone levels with early post-transplant HvG declines.

TCRdb keeps only in-frame clones here, not all; method: immunoSEQ multiplex PCR. The sample yields 75,000 to 100,000 clones, 90% seen once. The sample consisted of PBMCs, taken about 460 days after intestinal transplant. This clonotype was sampled from a human patient who received an intestinal transplant, so some T cells may come from the graft donor.

The CDR3, as DNA: TGTGCCAGTAGTATAAGGGCGACTGAGACCACTGAAGCTTTCTTT. This translates into CASSIRATETTEAFF. The rearrangement uses TRBV19 and TRBJ1-1, with D unclear. The germline CDR1 and CDR2 sequences are LNHDA and SQIVND (reference sequence). Trimming stripped 2 bases from V and 4 bases from J, with 14 bases between. The CDR3 extends over 15 amino acids.